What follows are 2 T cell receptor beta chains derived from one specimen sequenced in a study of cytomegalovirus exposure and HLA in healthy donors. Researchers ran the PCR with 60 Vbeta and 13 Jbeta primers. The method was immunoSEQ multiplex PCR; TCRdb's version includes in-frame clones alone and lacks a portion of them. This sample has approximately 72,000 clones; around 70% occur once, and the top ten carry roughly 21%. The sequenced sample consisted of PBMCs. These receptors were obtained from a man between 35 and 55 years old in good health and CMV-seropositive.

CDR3 in amino acids: CASSSASGGANEQFF. DNA for the CDR3: TGTGCCAGCAGTTCCGCTAGCGGGGGGGCCAATGAGCAGTTCTTC. The J gene is TRBJ2-1, the V gene TRBV28, with 12 bases identical to TRBD2. Trimming took 4 bases from V and 6 from J; bases not matched to a gene: 4. The V gene's germline CDR1 is MDHEN and CDR2 SYDVKM. This CDR3 spans 15 amino acids.

CDR3 bases: TGTGCCAGCAGGCAGGGGTACTGGGAGACCCAGTACTTC. Translating gives CASRQGYWETQYF. The gene calls are TRBV7-2 and TRBJ2-5, with a weak D call TRBD1 (6 bases). Germline loops: CDR1 SGHTA, CDR2 FQGNSA. The CDR3 runs to 13 residues. Trimming removed 6 bases at V and 5 bases at J, with 13 bases between.